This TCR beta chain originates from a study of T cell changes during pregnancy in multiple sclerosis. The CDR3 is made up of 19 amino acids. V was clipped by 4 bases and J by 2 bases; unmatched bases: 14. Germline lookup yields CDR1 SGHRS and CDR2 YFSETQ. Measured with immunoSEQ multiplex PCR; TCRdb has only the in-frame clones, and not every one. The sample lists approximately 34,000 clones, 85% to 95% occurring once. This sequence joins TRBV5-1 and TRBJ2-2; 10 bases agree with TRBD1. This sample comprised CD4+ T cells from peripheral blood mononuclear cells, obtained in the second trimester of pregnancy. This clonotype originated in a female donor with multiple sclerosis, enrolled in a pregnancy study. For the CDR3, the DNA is TGCGCCAGCAGCAACCCCCGGGACAGGGGTCGGGTTAACACCGGGGAGCTGTTTTTT. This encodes CASSNPRDRGRVNTGELFF.